This T cell receptor beta chain derives from a study of blood T cell repertoires in COVID-19. Study summary: Both acute and convalescent COVID-19 samples were obtained from the United States, Italy and Spain.

The authors' processing: Nucleated cell number was recorded as an estimate derived from reference gene primer amplification. Measured with immunoSEQ multiplex PCR; TCRdb has only the in-frame clones, and not every one. V and J calls and clone size are those listed in that table; D and trimming were worked out from the DNA. Of hundreds of thousands of clones detected, around 89% appear once; the ten largest clones hold 1% to 1.3%. Participant-reported clinical history was the basis for cohort assignment. CDR3 length: 17 residues. Germline V gene lookup returns CDR1 MDHEN and CDR2 SYDVKM. Trimming took 5 bases from V and 2 from J, leaving 19 bases between them.

Sequencing was carried out using PBMCs or T cells enriched from blood (not recorded which). This chain uses TRBV28 with TRBJ1-5; maybe TRBD1 (5 bases). The clonotype originates from a man younger than 40 who had recovered from COVID-19. For the CDR3, the DNA is TGTGCCAGCAGTCCAAGGGGACTCAAAGGGGGCAATCAGCCCCAGCATTTT. Protein: CASSPRGLKGGNQPQHF.